What follows describes a single TCR beta chain. The target antigen is unknown. The CDR3 sequence is 16 residues long. Germline CDR1 SGHTA, CDR2 FQGNSA. V was pared by 4 bases and J by 0 bases, with 14 bases between. Free of recent acute infections or vaccinations, the donors were healthy HIV-negative adults. The sample comes from a study of shared clonotypes between healthy human individuals. Study in general: Each donor contributed plates that comprised three CD4 naive, three CD4 memory, two CD8 naive and one CD8 memory. Study observations and caveats: Donors were few, which limited the genetic and exposure-history diversity represented. The researchers took only blood, and tissue repertoires probably look different.

Data came from immunoSEQ multiplex PCR; TCRdb stores just in-frame clones and leaves some out. The sample shows nearly 1,000,000 clones, 60% to 85% of them seen only once. This chain joins TRBV7-2 and TRBJ2-3; D is perhaps TRBD1 (6 bases). This TCR came from a man younger than 30 in good health. Sequenced input: memory CD4+ T cells sorted from blood. Subset in this sample: CD45RA-negative fraction. The CDR3 DNA is TGTGCCAGCAGCTCAAGGAGCCAGGGGAGCACAGATACGCAGTATTTT. Translation: CASSSRSQGSTDTQYF.